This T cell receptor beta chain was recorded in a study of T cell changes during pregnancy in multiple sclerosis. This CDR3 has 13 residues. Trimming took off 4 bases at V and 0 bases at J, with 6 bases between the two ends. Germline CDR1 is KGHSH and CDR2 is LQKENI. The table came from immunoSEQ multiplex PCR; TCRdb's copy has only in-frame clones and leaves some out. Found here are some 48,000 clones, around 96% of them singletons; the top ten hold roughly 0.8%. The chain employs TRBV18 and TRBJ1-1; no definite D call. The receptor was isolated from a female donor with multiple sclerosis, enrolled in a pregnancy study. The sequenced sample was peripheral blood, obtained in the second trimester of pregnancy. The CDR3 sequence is CASSRELNTEAFF. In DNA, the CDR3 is TGTGCCAGCTCACGAGAACTGAACACTGAAGCTTTCTTT.